The 29 T cell receptor beta chains below come from one sample, sequenced in a study of T cells in Graves' hyperthyroidism and ophthalmopathy (dated by TCRdb to the late 2010s). The library relied on multiplex PCR. Sequencer: Illumina HiSeq 2000. The TCR beta CDR3 regions were amplified from the RNA transcripts. A first-round RT-PCR of the TCR CDR3 used the HTBI primer set with the Qiagen OneStep RT-PCR kit. TCRdb passed the public sequencing reads through fastp at Q25 and MiXCR, retaining productive beta sequences. Every entry covers one CDR3 protein and lists the most common genes and DNA from its rows. The sample profile shows 350,000 to 500,000 distinct CDR3 sequences; roughly an eighth of them were found once. The ten biggest clones cover about 5% of the sample. Input material: blood. Receptors originate from a woman aged 18-35 years with Graves' hyperthyroidism.

This clonotype was counted between two and nine times. The J gene is TRBJ1-2, the V gene TRBV28, with TRBD1 as a possible D gene (6 bases). The germline V and J ends were trimmed by 10 bases and 2 bases, with 23 bases remaining between them. Germline lookup yields CDR1 MDHEN and CDR2 SYDVKM. This CDR3 contains 16 residues. The CDR3 reads CATSWGTRQENYGYTF. CDR3 DNA sequence: TGTGCCACCTCCTGGGGGACAAGACAGGAAAACTATGGCTACACCTTC.

This clonotype was seen once. This chain links TRBV7-3 with TRBJ2-7; 9 bases are shared with TRBD2. The J call may be in error: the DNA end matches TRBJ2-1 better. Germline lookup yields CDR1 SGHTA and CDR2 FQGTGA. This CDR3 region has 15 residues. CDR3 DNA sequence: TGTGCCAGCAGCTTAAGTGGCGGGAGGGTTTCCGAGCAGTTCTTC. Translation: CASSLSGGRVSEQFF.

The V call is TRBV5-1, the J call TRBJ1-2, with TRBD1 as a possible D gene (5 bases). Between the trimmed V and J ends, which lost 0 bases and 4 bases, there was a span of 7 bases. The CDR3 sequence is 13 residues long. CDR1 and CDR2 (germline): SGHRS, YFSETQ. The CDR3 is CASSLEGAYGYTF. CDR3 bases: TGCGCCAGCAGCTTGGAAGGGGCCTATGGCTACACCTTC.

The chain recombines TRBV4-3 with TRBJ1-1; 8 bases are shared with TRBD1. The CDR3 is 18 residues long. With 0 bases clipped from V and 8 bases from J, the junction kept 17 bases outside the gene matches. Germline V gene lookup returns CDR1 LGHNA and CDR2 YSLEER. The CDR3 is CASSQEAPSPGGAAEAFF. As DNA, the CDR3 is TGCGCCAGCAGCCAAGAAGCCCCGTCCCCAGGGGGCGCAGCGGAAGCTTTCTTT.

The CDR3: CASSVDSLYNEQFF. As DNA, the CDR3 is TGTGCCAGCAGCGTAGATAGTCTTTACAATGAGCAGTTCTTC. The V and J genes are TRBV9 and TRBJ2-1; D gene ambiguous. CDR3 length: 14 amino acids. V lost 0 bases and J lost 4, with 8 bases in between. Germline V gene data show CDR1 as SGDLS and CDR2 as YYNGEE.

This clonotype occurred many times. This chain connects TRBV30 to TRBJ2-1, with TRBD1 identical over 7 bases. The CDR3 totals 15 residues. Germline V gene sequence: CDR1 GTSNPN, CDR2 SVGIG (reference sequence). With 0 bases clipped from V and 5 bases from J, the junction kept 7 bases outside the gene matches. CDR3 DNA: TGTGCCTGGAGTGTACCCGGGACAGTCAACAATGAGCAGTTCTTC. Protein sequence: CAWSVPGTVNNEQFF. Variable domain in full (rest from reference TRBV30 and TRBJ2-1): SQTIHQWPATLVQPVGSPLSLECTVEGTSNPNLYWYRQAAGRGLQLLFYSVGIGQISSEVPQNLSASRPQDRQFILSSKKLLLSDSGFYLCAWSVPGTVNNEQFFGPGTRLTVL.

The rearrangement uses TRBV5-4 and TRBJ2-1; 11 bases are shared with TRBD2. Germline lookup yields CDR1 SGHNT and CDR2 YYREEE (reference sequence). The CDR3 sequence is 16 residues long. Trimming at V came to 0 bases and at J to 6 bases, leaving 5 bases not matched to a gene. CDR3 sequence: CASSLAGLAGGNEQFF. CDR3 coding DNA: TGTGCCAGCAGCTTGGCTGGTCTAGCGGGAGGCAATGAGCAGTTCTTC. The entire variable domain, with the rest obtained from reference TRBV5-4 and TRBJ2-1, is as follows: ETGVTQSPTHLIKTRGQQVTLRCSSQSGHNTVSWYQQALGQGPQFIFQYYREEENGRGNFPPRFSGLQFPNYSSELNVNALELDDSALYLCASSLAGLAGGNEQFFGPGTRLTVL.

This clonotype has at least ten counts. The chain is built from TRBV9 and TRBJ2-7; TRBD2 matches 8 bases. Germline V gene sequence: CDR1 SGDLS, CDR2 YYNGEE. The CDR3 contains 15 residues. With V trimmed by 4 bases and J by 0 bases, 6 bases remained unmatched. CDR3 DNA sequence: TGTGCCAGCAGCCCGGGAGGGGGGACCTCCTACGAGCAGTACTTC. This sequence encodes CASSPGGGTSYEQYF.

This clonotype was counted many times. The rearrangement joins TRBV15 to TRBJ2-1; TRBD2 agrees at 7 bases. V lost 3 bases, J lost 8 bases, and 4 bases stayed unmatched. CDR1 and CDR2 (germline): LNHNV, YYDKDF (reference sequence). CDR3 length: 13 amino acids. Here the CDR3 reads CATSSGEGDEQFF. The DNA for the CDR3 is TGTGCCACCAGCAGCGGGGAGGGAGATGAGCAGTTCTTC.

The genes are TRBV15 and TRBJ2-6; D is uncertain. The V end lost 2 bases, the J end lost 0 bases, and 5 bases lay between the germline ends. Germline values: CDR1 LNHNV, CDR2 YYDKDF (reference sequence). The CDR3 sequence is 15 residues long. CDR3 nucleotides: TGTGCCACCAGCAGATCCACCTCTGGGGCCAACGTCCTGACTTTC. Amino acid sequence: CATSRSTSGANVLTF.

The sample holds a few counts of this clonotype. This chain uses TRBV6-1 with TRBJ1-2; TRBD1 aligns across 10 bases. V lost 8 bases and J lost 7; bases outside the gene matches: 16. The CDR3 runs 16 residues. Per the germline V gene, CDR1 is MNHNS and CDR2 is SASEGT. In DNA form, the CDR3 reads TGTGCCAGCCAGGACAGGGGGACTCTGGCGTCGGGTGGCTACACCTTC. This translates into CASQDRGTLASGGYTF.

The chain couples TRBV12-3 or TRBV12-4 to TRBJ2-2, with 14 bases aligning to TRBD2. V shed 6 bases and J 6 bases; nucleotides not matched to a gene: 6. The CDR3 runs to 16 residues. CDR3 loop: CASSQGLAGVPGELFF. The CDR3 DNA reads TGTGCCAGCAGCCAGGGACTAGCGGGAGTACCCGGGGAGCTGTTTTTT.

This clonotype appeared many times. The chain carries TRBV7-3 and TRBJ2-1, with D perhaps TRBD2 (6 bases). V shed 2 bases and J shed 8 bases, with 16 bases lying between them. CDR1 and CDR2 from the germline V gene are SGHTA and FQGTGA. CDR3 length equals 15 residues. The CDR3 DNA sequence: TGTGCCAGCAGCTTATCTCGGGAGATCGATTATGAGCAGTTCTTC. Translation gives CASSLSREIDYEQFF.

As for this clonotype: A much larger clonotype is one base distant, so this may be a read error. The DNA of the CDR3 is TGTGCCTGGAGTCTCCATGCAGGATCCTGCAATGAGCAGTTCTTC. The encoded protein is CAWSLHAGSCNEQFF. V usage is TRBV30 and J usage is TRBJ2-1; D unclear. The germline V gene encodes CDR1 GTSNPN and CDR2 SVGIG (reference sequence). CDR3 size: 15 residues.

The table lists this clonotype with many counts. The V gene is TRBV28, the J gene TRBJ1-4; D gene unclear. Trimming pared 2 bases from V and 0 bases from J, leaving 4 bases between. From germline, CDR1 is MDHEN and CDR2 SYDVKM. The CDR3 spans 14 residues. The CDR3 reads CASSLPATNEKLFF. As DNA, the CDR3 is TGTGCCAGCAGTTTACCCGCAACTAATGAAAAACTGTTTTTT.

In its sample, this clonotype was seen many times. The J gene is TRBJ2-2, the V gene TRBV3-1; no definite D call. Germline V gene sequence: CDR1 LGHDT, CDR2 YNNKEL (reference sequence). There are 12 residues in the CDR3. The V end lost 1 base, the J end lost 7 bases, and 4 bases lay between the germline ends. The CDR3 nucleotides are TGTGCCAGCAGCCAAGGATTCGGGGAGCTGTTTTTT. Translation: CASSQGFGELFF. Using reference TRBV3-1 and TRBJ2-2 for the parts outside the CDR3, the full variable domain is DTAVSQTPKYLVTQMGNDKSIKCEQNLGHDTMYWYKQDSKKFLKIMFSYNNKELIINETVPNRFSPKSPDKAHLNLHINSLELGDSAVYFCASSQGFGELFFGEGSRLTVL.

There are many counts of this clonotype. The chain carries TRBV28 and TRBJ2-1; D remains unclear. This CDR3 has 14 amino acids. Trimming pared 5 bases from V and 7 bases from J, leaving 15 bases between. Germline V gene data show CDR1 as MDHEN and CDR2 as SYDVKM. CDR3 sequence (DNA): TGTGCCAGCAGTCCCCGTGGGGTTTCAAATGAGCAGTTCTTC. This sequence encodes CASSPRGVSNEQFF.

This clonotype was recorded at least ten times. This chain links TRBV6-1 with TRBJ1-1; maybe TRBD1 (5 bases). This CDR3 spans 12 amino acids. Trimming cost V 7 bases and J 9 bases, with 15 bases left between them. Germline assignment: CDR1 MNHNS and CDR2 SASEGT. The CDR3 spells CASTNIDRQAFF. CDR3 nucleotides: TGTGCCAGCACCAACATAGACAGACAAGCTTTCTTT.

The gene calls are TRBV28 and TRBJ2-7, with D unresolved. Germline CDR1 reads MDHEN; CDR2 reads SYDVKM. The CDR3 contains 15 residues. Trimming shortened V by 5 bases and J by 2 bases, and 16 bases separated the two germline ends. CDR3 sequence: CASSLSRVDTYEQYF. The CDR3 region has the DNA TGTGCCAGCAGTCTTTCCCGTGTGGATACCTACGAGCAGTACTTC.

In its sample, this clonotype was seen many times. CDR3 sequence: CSPQDQGKNEQFF. Written as DNA, the CDR3 is TGCAGCCCACAGGATCAGGGAAAGAATGAGCAGTTCTTC. J is TRBJ2-1 and V is TRBV20-1; perhaps TRBD1 as D (5 bases). CDR1 and CDR2 (germline): DFQATT, SNEGSKA (reference sequence). The CDR3 contains 13 residues.

In this sample, this clonotype turned up many times. The gene calls are TRBV6-2 or TRBV6-3 and TRBJ2-2; TRBD1 matches at 7 bases. CDR1 is MNHEY and CDR2 is SVGEGT in the germline V gene. This CDR3 contains 15 residues. Germline trimming cut 7 bases from V and 0 bases from J; bases unmatched to any gene: 5. The CDR3 nucleotides read TGTGCCAGCACACGGACAGGAACGAACACCGGGGAGCTGTTTTTT. Translated, it gives CASTRTGTNTGELFF.

This clonotype was seen ten or more times. The chain joins TRBV7-8 to TRBJ2-7, with D perhaps TRBD1 or TRBD2 (5 bases each). The CDR3 has 13 residues. Germline V gene lookup returns CDR1 SGHVS and CDR2 FQNEAQ. Deletions cut 6 bases from V and 3 bases from J, with 12 bases between. As DNA, the CDR3 is TGTGCCAGCAGTGGGGACGGAGACTACGAGCAGTACTTC. Translation gives CASSGDGDYEQYF.

This clonotype was detected ten times or more. The genes are TRBV18 and TRBJ2-1; the D gene could be TRBD1 or TRBD2 (5 bases each). With 3 bases removed from V and 7 bases from J, the gap between germline ends came to 13 bases. There are 14 residues in the CDR3. CDR1 is KGHSH, CDR2 LQKENI, per germline. CDR3 DNA sequence: TGTGCCAGCTCACCCCGGGACCAAGTGAATGAGCAGTTCTTC. This codes for CASSPRDQVNEQFF.

There are a few counts of this clonotype. The chain recombines TRBV28 with TRBJ1-6; no definite D call. The germline CDR1 and CDR2 sequences are MDHEN and SYDVKM. V was pared by 5 bases and J by 1 base, with 3 bases between. The CDR3 length is 13 residues. In DNA, the CDR3 is TGTGCCAGCAGTGGATCCTATAATTCACCCCTCCACTTT. Translating it yields CASSGSYNSPLHF.

This clonotype occurred a few times. The J gene is TRBJ1-2, the V gene TRBV4-1; D is possibly TRBD1 (5 bases). Germline V lookup: CDR1 MGHRA, CDR2 YSYEKL. V lost 2 bases and J 7 bases, leaving 20 bases between the germline ends. The CDR3 spans 16 residues. The CDR3 here is CASSQLPSRGEVGYTF. The CDR3 nucleotides read TGCGCCAGCAGCCAACTTCCAAGTAGGGGCGAGGTTGGCTACACCTTC.

This clonotype has a count of ten or more. This sequence joins TRBV12-3 or TRBV12-4 and TRBJ2-1; perhaps D is TRBD1 or TRBD2 (6 bases each). This CDR3 contains 14 residues. Trimming left V 5 bases short and J 5 bases short, with 13 bases between. The CDR3 spells CASSAGHLNNEQFF. The CDR3 bases are TGTGCCAGCAGTGCGGGACACCTAAACAATGAGCAGTTCTTC.

Notes on this clonotype: A much larger clone differs by one base, so this may be a read error. The chain joins TRBV29-1 to TRBJ2-5; 7 bases are shared with TRBD1. CDR1 is SQVTM, CDR2 ANQGSEA, per germline. The CDR3 is 15 residues long. The CDR3 DNA is TGCAGCGTTGGGGAAGGACAGGCGTACCAAGAGGCCCAGTACTTC. Translation: CSVGEGQAYQEAQYF.

This clonotype came up many times. The V gene is TRBV6-1, the J gene TRBJ1-1; no reliable D call. CDR1 and CDR2 (germline): MNHNS, SASEGT. Trimming took 6 bases from V and 2 from J, leaving 7 bases between them. This CDR3 has 12 residues. The CDR3: CASSGINTEAFF. The DNA of the CDR3 is TGTGCCAGCAGCGGGATAAACACTGAAGCTTTCTTT.

This clonotype was detected many times. This sequence joins TRBV11-2 and TRBJ2-1; 7 nucleotides agree with TRBD1. Per the germline V gene, CDR1 is SGHAT and CDR2 is FQNNGV. The CDR3 loop spans 13 amino acids. V shed 6 bases, J shed 5 bases, and the junction held 4 bases outside the gene matches. CDR3 sequence (DNA): TGTGCCAGCAGGCCTACAGGGGACAATGAGCAGTTCTTC. Translated: CASRPTGDNEQFF.